This passage covers 5 T cell receptor beta chains from one sample sequenced in a study of T cell responses to AZD1222 COVID-19 vaccine. TCRdb's table, derived via immunoSEQ multiplex PCR, lists solely in-frame clones and lacks some. Of roughly 150,000 clones listed, 92% are singletons. The starting material was peripheral blood, obtained 28 days after the second AZD1222 dose. Source of these receptors: an adult who received the AZD1222 COVID-19 vaccine.

In this sample, this clone turned up a few times. This chain joins TRBV27 and TRBJ1-1; D may be TRBD1 (6 bases). The ends were cut back, 11 bases at V and 5 bases at J, with 12 bases in the middle. The CDR3 covers 11 residues. Per the germline V gene, CDR1 is MNHEY and CDR2 is SMNVEV (reference sequence). CDR3: CAVRGGTEAFF. The CDR3 DNA follows: TGTGCCGTAAGGGGGGGGACTGAAGCTTTCTTT.

The CDR3 sequence is CASGAGAQETQYF. CDR3 nucleotide sequence: TGTGCCTCCGGGGCGGGAGCACAAGAGACCCAGTACTTC. The chain combines TRBV19 with TRBJ2-5; TRBD2 aligns across 7 bases. This CDR3 has 13 residues. Trimming took 11 bases from V and 2 from J; bases not matched to a gene: 8. Looked up from germline, CDR1 is LNHDA and CDR2 is SQIVND (reference sequence).

The rearrangement links TRBV9 to TRBJ1-6; D possibly corresponds to TRBD1 (6 bases). Trimming removed 0 bases at V and 0 bases at J, with 7 bases between. The CDR3 totals 16 residues. Germline V gene sequence: CDR1 SGDLS, CDR2 YYNGEE. The CDR3 DNA follows: TGTGCCAGCAGCGTAGGAGGGGGCTCCTATAATTCACCCCTCCACTTT. It codes for CASSVGGGSYNSPLHF. Combining the CDR3 with reference TRBV9 and TRBJ1-6 gives the whole variable domain DSGVTQTPKHLITATGQRVTLRCSPRSGDLSVYWYQQSLDQGLQFLIQYYNGEERAKGNILERFSAQQFPDLHSELNLSSLELGDSALYFCASSVGGGSYNSPLHFGNGTRLTVT.

Only one count was recorded for this clone. J is TRBJ2-4 and V is TRBV30, with a weak D call TRBD2 (5 bases). Germline lookup yields CDR1 GTSNPN and CDR2 SVGIG (reference sequence). V dropped 0 bases and J dropped 7 bases, with 10 bases sitting between them. The CDR3 extends over 13 amino acids. For the CDR3, the DNA is TGTGCCTGGAGTGTAGGAGGTTCCAACATTCAGTACTTC. Its translation: CAWSVGGSNIQYF. Full variable domain (remainder filled in from reference TRBV30 and TRBJ2-4): SQTIHQWPATLVQPVGSPLSLECTVEGTSNPNLYWYRQAAGRGLQLLFYSVGIGQISSEVPQNLSASRPQDRQFILSSKKLLLSDSGFYLCAWSVGGSNIQYFGAGTRLSVL.

The gene calls are TRBV27 and TRBJ2-7; a possible D gene is TRBD2 (5 bases). Trimming took off 5 bases at V and 3 bases at J, with 14 bases between the two ends. The CDR3 is made up of 14 amino acids. Germline V gene lookup returns CDR1 MNHEY and CDR2 SMNVEV (reference sequence). CDR3 sequence reads: CASSPRAESYEQYF. As DNA, the CDR3 is TGTGCCAGCAGTCCCAGAGCGGAAAGCTACGAGCAGTACTTC.